This passage covers 30 T cell receptor beta chains from one sample sequenced in a study of blood T cells in healthy people across ages. Using a J-beta primer mix together with a sample-barcoded 5' primer, a second PCR was run for roughly 6 to 11 cycles. TCRdb reprocessed the 5' RACE reads via MiXCR and lists one record per CDR3 protein. The data contain about 1 million distinct CDR3 sequences, 45% of them singletons. The sequencing input was blood. Every receptor here comes from a woman in her sixties or seventies in good health.

The chain links TRBV4-2 to TRBJ2-3; D may be TRBD2 (5 bases). CDR3 length equals 14 residues. Trimming took 7 bases from V and 0 from J, leaving 11 bases between them. Germline CDR1 reads LGHNA; CDR2 reads YNFKEQ. The CDR3 here is CASNLGGSTDTQYF. DNA of the CDR3: TGTGCCAGCAACCTAGGAGGTAGCACAGATACGCAGTATTTT.

This clonotype was seen a few times. The rearrangement joins TRBV29-1 to TRBJ2-7, with TRBD1 as a possible D gene (6 bases). Germline-derived CDR1 and CDR2 are SQVTM and ANQGSEA. V was trimmed by 6 bases and J by 0 bases, leaving 12 bases between them. The CDR3 extends over 13 amino acids. In DNA, the CDR3 is TGCAGCGTAAAGACAGGAAACTCCTACGAGCAGTACTTC. Translated, it gives CSVKTGNSYEQYF.

This clonotype showed up just a few times. The chain has TRBV6-2 or TRBV6-3 and TRBJ2-1, with 8 bases identical to TRBD2. Losses at the gene ends were 5 bases for V and 7 bases for J; bases not matched to a gene: 4. CDR3 length: 13 residues. Germline V gene sequence: CDR1 MNHEY, CDR2 SVGEGT. The CDR3 nucleotides read TGTGCCAGCAGTCCCGGGACTAGAAATGAGCAGTTCTTC. It translates to CASSPGTRNEQFF.

This clonotype was observed a single time. This chain joins TRBV5-1 and TRBJ2-5; 9 bases are shared with TRBD2. This CDR3 spans 13 amino acids. Per germline, CDR1 SGHRS and CDR2 YFSETQ. V lost 6 bases and J lost 11; bases outside the gene matches: 11. CDR3 in DNA: TGCGCCAGCACAGGACTAGCGAGCCCAAAGCAGTACTTC. Translation gives CASTGLASPKQYF. Variable domain in full (rest from reference TRBV5-1 and TRBJ2-5): KAGVTQTPRYLIKTRGQQVTLSCSPISGHRSVSWYQQTPGQGLQFLFEYFSETQRNKGNFPGRFSGRQFSNSRSEMNVSTLELGDSALYLCASTGLASPKQYFGPGTRLLVL.

The V call is TRBV5-1, the J call TRBJ2-3; D possibly corresponds to TRBD1 (5 bases). Trimming pared 5 bases from V and 2 bases from J, leaving 18 bases between. The germline V gene encodes CDR1 SGHRS and CDR2 YFSETQ. The CDR3 loop spans 16 amino acids. This CDR3 is CASRLTGSGYTDTQYF. The DNA for the CDR3 is TGCGCCAGCAGGCTGACCGGGTCAGGGTACACAGATACGCAGTATTTT.

This clonotype was recorded many times. The chain has TRBV9 and TRBJ2-7; TRBD1 agrees at 11 bases. The germline V gene has CDR1 SGDLS and CDR2 YYNGEE. This CDR3 is built from 14 residues. Germline trimming cut 7 bases from V and 4 bases from J; bases unmatched to any gene: 7. CDR3 in amino acids: CASCAGTGGYEQYF. The DNA for the CDR3 is TGTGCCAGCTGCGCCGGGACAGGGGGGTACGAGCAGTACTTC.

This clonotype was detected only a few times. This chain links TRBV5-5 with TRBJ1-2, with a possible D match to TRBD1 (6 bases). Germline CDR1 reads SGHKS; CDR2 reads YYEKEE (reference sequence). This CDR3 comprises 15 residues. Trimming cost V 0 bases and J 2 bases, with 11 bases left between them. The CDR3 bases are TGTGCCAGCAGCTTGGTAGGCGGACAGAACTATGGCTACACCTTC. It specifies CASSLVGGQNYGYTF.

With respect to this clonotype: This may be a read error, as it is one base from a much larger clone. This rearrangement joins TRBV20-1 to TRBJ2-3, with D unresolved. Germline assignment: CDR1 DFQATT and CDR2 SNEGSKA (reference sequence). This CDR3 has 15 residues. CDR3 protein: CSARDLGGYTDAQYF. DNA of the CDR3: TGCAGTGCTAGAGATTTGGGCGGATACACAGATGCGCAGTATTTT.

This clonotype was detected a few times. The V gene is TRBV5-1, the J gene TRBJ2-5; 11 bases are shared with TRBD2. The V segment lost 3 bases and the J segment 4 bases; nucleotides outside the gene matches: 8. Germline-derived CDR1 and CDR2 are SGHRS and YFSETQ. The CDR3 totals 16 residues. The DNA for the CDR3 is TGCGCCAGCAGCTCATTAGCGGGAGGGCCGGGAGAGACCCAGTACTTC. Its protein is CASSSLAGGPGETQYF. Drawing the rest from reference TRBV5-1 and TRBJ2-5, the complete variable domain is KAGVTQTPRYLIKTRGQQVTLSCSPISGHRSVSWYQQTPGQGLQFLFEYFSETQRNKGNFPGRFSGRQFSNSRSEMNVSTLELGDSALYLCASSSLAGGPGETQYFGPGTRLLVL.

This clonotype has only a few counts. The chain employs TRBV5-1 and TRBJ1-1; D possibly corresponds to TRBD1 (5 bases). The CDR3 has 17 residues. Germline V gene data show CDR1 as SGHRS and CDR2 as YFSETQ. Trimming took 3 bases from V and 2 from J, leaving 20 bases between them. CDR3 coding DNA: TGCGCCAGCAGCTCAGGCGGATGGGGGGGAGTAAACACTGAAGCTTTCTTT. Its protein product is CASSSGGWGGVNTEAFF.

CDR3 DNA sequence: TGTGCCAGCAGCTTACAGGGGGAAAGAGACGAGCAGTACTTC. Amino acid sequence: CASSLQGERDEQYF. V usage is TRBV7-6 and J usage is TRBJ2-7, with 7 bases matching TRBD1. Germline CDR1 and CDR2: SGHVS and FNYEAQ. The J segment lost 5 bases and the V segment lost 2 bases, leaving 6 bases of the junction unmatched. The CDR3 covers 14 residues.

This chain links TRBV12-3 or TRBV12-4 with TRBJ2-5; D is undetermined. Trimming removed 3 bases at V and 11 bases at J, with 16 bases between. The CDR3 is 13 residues long. The CDR3 reads CASSFGHRNEQYF. In nucleotides, the CDR3 is TGTGCCAGCAGTTTTGGTCACCGCAATGAGCAGTACTTC.

CDR3 sequence (DNA): TGCAGTGCTAGTGGTGGCAGCTCATATGGCTACACCTTC. Translating it yields CSASGGSSYGYTF. The genes are TRBV20-1 and TRBJ1-2; D call uncertain. Trimming removed 3 bases from V and 5 bases from J, with 13 bases in between. There are 13 residues in the CDR3. CDR1 and CDR2 from the germline V gene are DFQATT and SNEGSKA (reference sequence).

The CDR3 loop is CATSEVGDNEQFF. CDR3 DNA: TGTGCCACCAGTGAAGTTGGGGACAATGAGCAGTTCTTC. The chain carries TRBV24-1 and TRBJ2-1; D unresolved. Per germline, CDR1 KGHDR and CDR2 SFDVKD. CDR3 length: 13 amino acids. Deletions cut 4 bases from V and 5 bases from J, with 8 bases between.

This clonotype was counted between two and nine times. The chain joins TRBV27 to TRBJ2-3; D is uncertain. This CDR3 contains 12 residues. Trimming stripped 4 bases from V and 4 bases from J, with 6 bases between. Germline values: CDR1 MNHEY, CDR2 SMNVEV (reference sequence). CDR3 sequence: CASSSYPDTQYF. CDR3 sequence (DNA): TGTGCCAGCAGTTCCTATCCAGATACGCAGTATTTT.

This sequence joins TRBV20-1 and TRBJ2-7; 9 bases are a match to TRBD1. The CDR3 is made up of 18 amino acids. The junction had 16 bases not matched to a gene; V was cut back by 4 bases and J by 0 bases. CDR1 and CDR2 from the germline V gene are DFQATT and SNEGSKA (reference sequence). CDR3 region: CSANPWGQGSWDSYEQYF. In DNA form, the CDR3 reads TGCAGTGCTAACCCGTGGGGACAGGGAAGTTGGGACTCCTACGAGCAGTACTTC.

The chain is built from TRBV11-2 and TRBJ2-7; the D gene could be TRBD1 or TRBD2 (6 bases each). The CDR3 contains 17 residues. V lost 1 base to trimming and J lost 1 base, with 17 bases between them. Germline V CDR1 and CDR2: SGHAT, FQNNGV. CDR3 bases: TGTGCCAGCAGCTTAGCGGGGGCCGAACCACAATCCTACGAGCAGTACTTC. This sequence encodes CASSLAGAEPQSYEQYF. Full variable domain (missing parts from reference TRBV11-2 and TRBJ2-7): EAGVAQSPRYKIIEKRQSVAFWCNPISGHATLYWYQQILGQGPKLLIQFQNNGVVDDSQLPKDRFSAERLKGVDSTLKIQPAKLEDSAVYLCASSLAGAEPQSYEQYFGPGTRLTVT.

The chain couples TRBV9 to TRBJ2-1; 8 bases match TRBD1. In germline, CDR1 is SGDLS, CDR2 YYNGEE. This CDR3 has 17 amino acids. The V segment lost 0 bases and the J segment 8 bases; nucleotides outside the gene matches: 13. CDR3: CASSVGGGSGGGDEQFF. CDR3 nucleotides: TGTGCCAGCAGCGTAGGAGGGGGGTCAGGGGGCGGCGATGAGCAGTTCTTC.

This clonotype was seen a few times. V usage is TRBV12-3 or TRBV12-4 and J usage is TRBJ2-3; 14 bases map to TRBD2. The V segment lost 6 bases and the J segment 5 bases; nucleotides outside the gene matches: 1. The CDR3 covers 14 residues. The CDR3 bases are TGTGCCAGCAGCGGACTAGCGGGAGGAGATACGCAGTATTTT. Translation gives CASSGLAGGDTQYF.

Of note for this clonotype: At one boundary the junction diverges from the germline segment, which might be a read error. This rearrangement joins TRBV3-1 to TRBJ1-2, with 7 bases that match TRBD1. CDR1 and CDR2 from the germline V gene are LGHDT and YNNKEL (reference sequence). CDR3 length: 15 residues. The chain's CDR3 is CARSQVVTGPPGYTF. The CDR3 DNA is TGTGCCCGCAGCCAAGTTGTGACAGGGCCTCCTGGCTACACCTTC.

The V and J genes are TRBV5-1 and TRBJ1-2; D is uncertain. Trimming left V 1 base short and J 7 bases short, with 14 bases between. The CDR3 is made up of 14 amino acids. Germline V lookup: CDR1 SGHRS, CDR2 YFSETQ. For the CDR3, the DNA is TGCGCCAGCAGCTTGTCGGGTCGTGACTCTGGCTACACCTTC. Amino acids: CASSLSGRDSGYTF.

The chain is built from TRBV20-1 and TRBJ2-2; the match to TRBD1 covers 8 bases. The germline gives CDR1 DFQATT, CDR2 SNEGSKA (reference sequence). The CDR3 loop spans 15 amino acids. Germline trimming cut 6 bases from V and 3 bases from J; bases unmatched to any gene: 9. Here the CDR3 reads CSAQGADYYTGELFF. Written as DNA, the CDR3 is TGCAGTGCCCAGGGGGCGGACTACTACACCGGGGAGCTGTTTTTT.

This clonotype was counted between two and nine times. The chain joins TRBV10-3 to TRBJ2-3; D might be TRBD1 or TRBD2, each matching 5 bases. Germline loops: CDR1 ENHRY, CDR2 SYGVKD. This CDR3 comprises 16 residues. Trimming cost V 3 bases and J 1 base, with 14 bases left between them. CDR3 nucleotide sequence: TGTGCCATCAGTGAAAATTTGGGACGACGCACAGATACGCAGTATTTT. Its protein is CAISENLGRRTDTQYF.

The chain recombines TRBV6-2 or TRBV6-3 with TRBJ2-7; 9 nucleotides agree with TRBD1. Germline CDR1 and CDR2: MNHEY and SVGEGT. The CDR3 sequence is 13 residues long. V dropped 9 bases and J dropped 3; count of bases not matched to a gene: 6. CDR3 region: CASVGTGIYEQYF. DNA of the CDR3: TGTGCCAGTGTCGGGACAGGGATCTACGAGCAGTACTTC.

This clonotype was seen only a few times. The V and J genes are TRBV20-1 and TRBJ2-3, with 11 bases matching TRBD2. Per the germline V gene, CDR1 is DFQATT and CDR2 is SNEGSKA (reference sequence). V lost 7 bases to trimming and J lost 5 bases; unmatched junction nucleotides: 8. There are 14 residues in the CDR3. DNA of the CDR3: TGCAGTGGCCAACTAGCGGGAGTTGGAGATACGCAGTATTTT. It translates to CSGQLAGVGDTQYF.

The CDR3 loop reads CASSEFGQGQNIQYF. The CDR3 DNA reads TGTGCCAGCAGTGAATTTGGACAGGGCCAAAACATTCAGTACTTC. The chain has TRBV25-1 and TRBJ2-4; 8 bases map to TRBD1. CDR3 length equals 15 residues. The V and J ends lost 1 base and 5 bases, in that order; junction bases with no gene match: 4. Looked up from germline, CDR1 is MGHDK and CDR2 is SYGVNS. Full variable domain (remainder filled in from reference TRBV25-1 and TRBJ2-4): EADIYQTPRYLVIGTGKKITLECSQTMGHDKMYWYQQDPGMELHLIHYSYGVNSTEKGDLSSESTVSRIRTEHFPLTLESARPSHTSQYLCASSEFGQGQNIQYFGAGTRLSVL.

In this sample, this clonotype turned up a few times. This rearrangement joins TRBV28 to TRBJ1-2, with D tentatively TRBD1 (5 bases). CDR1 and CDR2 from the germline V gene are MDHEN and SYDVKM. Trimming took off 6 bases at V and 4 bases at J, with 12 bases between the two ends. The CDR3 runs 13 residues. In nucleotides, the CDR3 is TGTGCCAGCAGGCAGACAGTTACCTATGGCTACACCTTC. It encodes CASRQTVTYGYTF.

The chain is built from TRBV4-2 and TRBJ2-1; 7 bases align to TRBD2. Germline trimming cut 1 base from V and 3 bases from J; bases unmatched to any gene: 6. CDR3 length equals 16 residues. The germline gives CDR1 LGHNA, CDR2 YNFKEQ. This CDR3 reads CASSQGGGGGYNEQFF. The CDR3 region has the DNA TGTGCCAGCAGCCAAGGGGGAGGCGGGGGCTACAATGAGCAGTTCTTC.

This sequence joins TRBV4-2 and TRBJ2-4, with 8 bases fitting TRBD1. The CDR3 is made up of 19 amino acids. CDR1 and CDR2 (germline): LGHNA, YNFKEQ. Germline trimming cut 0 bases from V and 0 bases from J; bases unmatched to any gene: 10. The CDR3 spells CASSQEGSGGPIAKNIQYF. The CDR3 coding sequence is TGTGCCAGCAGCCAAGAGGGATCAGGGGGCCCAATAGCCAAAAACATTCAGTACTTC.

This clonotype came up once. The gene calls are TRBV10-3 and TRBJ2-5; D may be TRBD2 (6 bases). V was shortened by 1 base and J by 11 bases, with 20 bases between the two germline ends. The CDR3 is 15 residues long. The germline V gene encodes CDR1 ENHRY and CDR2 SYGVKD. The CDR3 sequence is CAISELAEPPNEQYF. CDR3 nucleotide sequence: TGTGCCATCAGTGAGTTAGCGGAGCCGCCCAATGAGCAGTACTTC.